Included here is one T cell receptor (beta chain) sequence, with context. Sequencing used immunoSEQ multiplex PCR; TCRdb keeps in-frame clones, though not all of them. In the table there are 950 to 1,500 clones, approximately 84% of which are singletons. Limited-stage small-cell lung cancer patients underwent surgery between 2008 and 2020. The germline V gene encodes CDR1 DFQATT and CDR2 SNEGSKA (reference sequence). The CDR3 extends over 10 amino acids. The V and J ends lost 3 bases and 11 bases respectively, with 10 bases between them. The data belong to a study of T cells and copy number aberrations in small-cell lung cancer.

The receptor's source is a man between 60 and 75 years old with small cell lung cancer. Source material: tumor tissue. The rearrangement joins TRBV20-1 to TRBJ2-5; D is ambiguous. The CDR3, as DNA: TGCAGTGCTAGTATCCCGGCGCAGTACTTC. This encodes CSASIPAQYF.